This passage covers 17 T cell receptor beta chains from one sample sequenced in a study of human T cells and chemical hapten exposure. Time point of the sample: patch test 2, 6 weeks after DPC sensitization. Treatment defined: therapeutic diphenylcyclopropenone sensitization with weekly scalp DPC. TCRdb ran MiXCR on the RACE reads and lists one entry per CDR3 protein. Altogether 65,000 to 100,000 distinct CDR3 sequences are present, less than 8% being singletons, with the ten largest covering 1.3%. This specimen consisted of whole blood, obtained in connection with sensitization to the hapten diphenylcyclopropenone (DPC). The receptors here all came from a woman younger than 45 with alopecia areata. Some clones in this sample may be carry-over from other donors' samples.

This clonotype was observed a few times. As DNA, the CDR3 is TGTGCCAGCAGCCAGCGCCAGGATGAGGCGGTCGGAGAGACCCAGTACTTC. This codes for CASSQRQDEAVGETQYF. The chain is built from TRBV14 and TRBJ2-5, with D uncertain. There are 17 residues in the CDR3. Trimming cost V 3 bases and J 4 bases, with 21 bases left between them. Germline loops: CDR1 SGHDN, CDR2 FVKESK.

This clonotype was counted only a few times. This chain joins TRBV10-3 and TRBJ1-2; tentative D call: TRBD1 (5 bases). The V end was cut by 6 bases, the J end by 1 base, with 24 bases between. Germline CDR1 ENHRY, CDR2 SYGVKD. The CDR3 is made up of 18 amino acids. CDR3 sequence reads: CAIRPHYGVRGNNYGYTF. The CDR3 bases are TGTGCCATCAGGCCACACTATGGGGTTAGGGGAAATAACTATGGCTACACCTTC.

This clonotype was found many times. The J gene is TRBJ2-3, the V gene TRBV7-2, with D possibly TRBD2 on 6 matching bases. This CDR3 has 15 residues. Looked up from germline, CDR1 is SGHTA and CDR2 is FQGNSA. V was trimmed by 5 bases and J by 2 bases, leaving 14 bases between them. Written as DNA, the CDR3 is TGTGCCAGCAGCCGGAGCGGGCTGAACACAGATACGCAGTATTTT. Amino acids: CASSRSGLNTDTQYF.

The table lists this clonotype with many counts. The chain is built from TRBV12-3 or TRBV12-4 and TRBJ1-1; D gene ambiguous. The CDR3 runs 14 residues. Trimming removed 7 bases at V and 4 bases at J, with 16 bases between. CDR3 coding DNA: TGTGCCAGCAAAAGGGATGCACGGAGCACTGAAGCTTTCTTT. Translating gives CASKRDARSTEAFF.

The chain carries TRBV5-6 and TRBJ2-3; 8 bases align to TRBD1. The germline V gene encodes CDR1 SGHDT and CDR2 YYEEEE. This CDR3 has 15 amino acids. With V trimmed by 2 bases and J by 6 bases, 8 bases remained unmatched. DNA of the CDR3: TGTGCCAGCAGCTTAAGGGGACAGGCTACGGATACGCAGTATTTT. Protein: CASSLRGQATDTQYF.

In its sample, this clonotype was seen many times. The genes are TRBV7-6 and TRBJ2-6; D gene ambiguous. Germline V gene lookup returns CDR1 SGHVS and CDR2 FNYEAQ. The CDR3 length is 16 residues. Between the trimmed V and J ends, which lost 1 base and 0 bases, there was a span of 7 bases. The CDR3 nucleotides are TGTGCCAGCAGCTTAGGACAAAACTCTGGGGCCAACGTCCTGACTTTC. This translates into CASSLGQNSGANVLTF.

This clonotype came up many times. The V gene is TRBV12-3 or TRBV12-4, the J gene TRBJ1-2, with D perhaps TRBD1 (5 bases). The V end was cut by 8 bases, the J end by 2 bases, with 9 bases between. The CDR3 totals 12 residues. In DNA form, the CDR3 reads TGTGCCAGCCTAGGGGAAAACTATGGCTACACCTTC. It yields the protein CASLGENYGYTF.

There are many counts of this clonotype. The gene calls are TRBV20-1 and TRBJ2-7; D tentatively reads TRBD1 or TRBD2 (5 bases each). Germline-derived CDR1 and CDR2 are DFQATT and SNEGSKA (reference sequence). The germline V and J ends were trimmed by 1 base and 0 bases, with 10 bases remaining between them. The CDR3 is 14 residues long. In DNA form, the CDR3 reads TGCAGTGCTAGAGTCGGGGCGAGCTCCTACGAGCAGTACTTC. As protein: CSARVGASSYEQYF.

This clonotype was detected a few times. The chain recombines TRBV5-1 with TRBJ2-3; TRBD1 agrees at 10 bases. This CDR3 has 16 amino acids. Germline trimming cut 0 bases from V and 1 base from J; bases unmatched to any gene: 2. The V gene's germline CDR1 is SGHRS and CDR2 YFSETQ. The CDR3 coding sequence is TGCGCCAGCAGCTTGGCCGGGACAGGGGGCACAGATACGCAGTATTTT. Protein sequence: CASSLAGTGGTDTQYF. The variable domain in full, completed from reference TRBV5-1 and TRBJ2-3, reads KAGVTQTPRYLIKTRGQQVTLSCSPISGHRSVSWYQQTPGQGLQFLFEYFSETQRNKGNFPGRFSGRQFSNSRSEMNVSTLELGDSALYLCASSLAGTGGTDTQYFGPGTRLTVL.

The chain combines TRBV29-1 with TRBJ2-1; 7 bases align to TRBD1. With 7 bases clipped from V and 5 bases from J, the junction kept 8 bases outside the gene matches. The CDR3 is 13 amino acids. Germline CDR1 and CDR2: SQVTM and ANQGSEA. The CDR3 DNA is TGCAGCGGCCGGGACAGAACAGACAATGAGCAGTTCTTC. Protein sequence: CSGRDRTDNEQFF.

This clonotype was detected a few times. V is TRBV6-5 and J is TRBJ1-1; D is unresolved. V lost 8 bases, J lost 2 bases, and 21 bases lay in between. This CDR3 has 16 amino acids. Germline assignment: CDR1 MNHEY and CDR2 SVGAGI. CDR3 sequence reads: CASGGAHLMINTEAFF. Written as DNA, the CDR3 is TGTGCCAGCGGAGGAGCCCACCTTATGATTAACACTGAAGCTTTCTTT.

This clonotype has ten or more counts. This rearrangement joins TRBV6-2 or TRBV6-3 to TRBJ2-1; TRBD1 might be the D (5 bases). The V gene's germline CDR1 is MNHEY and CDR2 SVGEGT. Trimming removed 6 bases from V and 1 base from J, with 13 bases in between. This CDR3 has 15 amino acids. The CDR3 coding sequence is TGTGCCAGCAGCCGAACAGGAGAGTCCTACAATGAGCAGTTCTTC. This encodes CASSRTGESYNEQFF.

This clonotype was seen ten or more times. The chain couples TRBV21-1 to TRBJ2-7; TRBD1, the table's D call, lacks a check against the DNA. TRBV21-1 is recorded as a pseudogene. The CDR3 covers 16 residues. The DNA of the CDR3 is TGTGCCAGCAGCAAGGCCGGGACGGTAGTCTCCTACGAGCAGTACTTC. This translates into CASSKAGTVVSYEQYF.

This clonotype showed up many times. At one of its ends the junction is not consistent with the germline gene, which may arise from a read error. This chain joins TRBV2 and TRBJ1-2; D possibly corresponds to TRBD1 (5 bases). From germline, CDR1 is SNHLY and CDR2 FYNNEI. The length of the CDR3 is 11 residues. This CDR3 reads CASTWGEGLAF. DNA for the CDR3: TGTGCCAGCACCTGGGGGGAGGGCTTAGCCTTC.

This clonotype was counted ten times or more. The rearrangement links TRBV25-1 to TRBJ2-2; D ambiguous. Trimming stripped 3 bases from V and 4 bases from J, with 9 bases between. Germline assignment: CDR1 MGHDK and CDR2 SYGVNS. The CDR3 sequence is 14 residues long. Here the CDR3 reads CASSDAPSTGELFF. CDR3 coding DNA: TGTGCCAGCAGTGATGCCCCCAGCACCGGGGAGCTGTTTTTT.

In its sample, this clonotype was seen many times. V gene TRBV29-1 combines with J gene TRBJ1-2; no reliable D call. Germline CDR1 is SQVTM and CDR2 is ANQGSEA. Trimming took 4 bases from V and 3 from J, leaving 9 bases between them. The CDR3 sequence is 12 residues long. DNA of the CDR3: TGCAGCGTTGGGGCCCCAGACTATGGCTACACCTTC. Residues: CSVGAPDYGYTF.

This clonotype appeared a few times. The CDR3 region has the DNA TGCGCCAGCAGGCCAGACCCCGCAAAAGGGCAACTGTTTTTT. Protein: CASRPDPAKGQLFF. The rearrangement links TRBV5-1 to TRBJ1-4; D is unresolved. CDR3 length equals 14 residues. The V end lost 5 bases, the J end lost 12 bases, and 20 bases lay between the germline ends. Per germline, CDR1 SGHRS and CDR2 YFSETQ.